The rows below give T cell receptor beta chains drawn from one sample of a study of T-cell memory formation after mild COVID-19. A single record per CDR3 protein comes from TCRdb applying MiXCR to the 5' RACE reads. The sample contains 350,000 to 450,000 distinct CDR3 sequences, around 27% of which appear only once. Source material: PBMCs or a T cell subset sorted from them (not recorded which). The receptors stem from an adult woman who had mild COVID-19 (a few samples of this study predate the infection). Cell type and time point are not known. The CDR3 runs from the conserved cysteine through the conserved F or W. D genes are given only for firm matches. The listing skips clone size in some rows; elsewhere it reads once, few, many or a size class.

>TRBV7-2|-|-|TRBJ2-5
TGTGCCAGCAGCTTATGGGGGCTCCAAGAGACCCAGTACTTC
CASSLWGLQETQYF
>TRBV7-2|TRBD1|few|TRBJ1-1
TGTGCCAGCAGCGCCGGGACAGGAGCTTACACTGAAGCTTTCTTT
CASSAGTGAYTEAFF
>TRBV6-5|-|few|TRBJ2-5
TGTGCCAGCAGGGATCCAGGAACGAGGACCCAGTACTTC
CASRDPGTRTQYF
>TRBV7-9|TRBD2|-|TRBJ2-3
TGTGCCAGCAGCTCTGGACTAGCGGGGGCCACAGATACGCAGTATTTT
CASSSGLAGATDTQYF
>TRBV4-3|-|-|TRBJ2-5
TGCGCCAGCAGCCAAGAGGTCCTGAGTGGCGAGACCCAGTACTTC
CASSQEVLSGETQYF
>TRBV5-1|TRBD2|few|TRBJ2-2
TGCGCCAGCAGCTTGGGACTAGCGGGAGCCGGGGAGCTGTTTTTT
CASSLGLAGAGELFF
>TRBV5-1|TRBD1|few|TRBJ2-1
TGCGCCAGCAGCTTGGTTGCAGGGGGCTTGGATGAGCAGTTCTTC
CASSLVAGGLDEQFF
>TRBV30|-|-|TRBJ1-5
TGTGCCTGGAGTGTAGGCAGGGACCATTTAAGCAATCAGCCCCAGCATTTT
CAWSVGRDHLSNQPQHF
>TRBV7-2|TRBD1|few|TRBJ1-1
TGTGCCAGCAGTCAGGGGGCCGGCACTGAAGCTTTCTTT
CASSQGAGTEAFF
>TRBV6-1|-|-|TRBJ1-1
TGTGCCAGCAGTGACATGGGGGAACCAGGGACTGAAGCTTTCTTT
CASSDMGEPGTEAFF
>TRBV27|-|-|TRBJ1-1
TGTGCCAGCACCCCAGGGGCAGGGACTGAAGCTTTCTTT
CASTPGAGTEAFF
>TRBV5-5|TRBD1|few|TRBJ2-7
TGTGCCAGCAGCCCAGTCGTGGGACAGGGAGTCAACGAGCAGTACTTC
CASSPVVGQGVNEQYF
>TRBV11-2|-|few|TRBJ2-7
TGTGCCAGCAGCCGGAGCGGGTCACGGAACTACGAGCAGTACTTC
CASSRSGSRNYEQYF
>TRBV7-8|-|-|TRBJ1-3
TGTGCCAGCAGCTCCCCGAGTGCAGGGTGGTTTGGAAACACCATATATTTT
CASSSPSAGWFGNTIYF
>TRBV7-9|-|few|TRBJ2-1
TGTGCCAGCAGCTCCCCCGGACTGAAGTACAATGAGCAGTTCTTC
CASSSPGLKYNEQFF
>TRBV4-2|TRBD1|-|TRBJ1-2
TGTGCCAGCAGCTATGAGGGACAGGGGGCCTATGGCTACACCTTC
CASSYEGQGAYGYTF
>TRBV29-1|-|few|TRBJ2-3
TGCAGCTATGACCGGGGCGATACGCAGTATTTT
CSYDRGDTQYF
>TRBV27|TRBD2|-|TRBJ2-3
TGTGCCAGCAGTTTATCGGTGGACGGGGGGGCAGATACGCAGTATTTT
CASSLSVDGGADTQYF
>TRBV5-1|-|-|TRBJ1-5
TGCGCCAGCAGCTCCCAACCCGACAGTAGCAATCAGCCCCAGCATTTT
CASSSQPDSSNQPQHF
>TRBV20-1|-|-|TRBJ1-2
TGCAGTGCTCTCGCCCCCGGGCAGGGTCCTGGCTACACCTTC
CSALAPGQGPGYTF
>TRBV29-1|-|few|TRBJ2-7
TGCAGCGTTGGGATAGTGAACAGGCCCTACGAGCAGTACTTC
CSVGIVNRPYEQYF
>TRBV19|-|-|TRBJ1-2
TGTGCATGTTACAGGATTAACTATGGCTACACCTTC
CACYRINYGYTF
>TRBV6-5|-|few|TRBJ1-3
TGTGCCAGCAGTCGCTTCTCGGCCTCTGGAAACACCATATATTTT
CASSRFSASGNTIYF
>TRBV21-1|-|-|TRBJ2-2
TGTGCCAGCAGCAAAGCTGCCCGTAACACCGGGGAGCTGTTTTTT
CASSKAARNTGELFF
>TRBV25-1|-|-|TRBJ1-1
TGTGCCAGCCGAACAACCGGACAAGGGCACCCTTTCTTT
CASRTTGQGHPFF
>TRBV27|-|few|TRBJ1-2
TGTGCCAGCAGTTTATCTCGTGGGGGAGGGTATGGCTACACCTTC
CASSLSRGGGYGYTF
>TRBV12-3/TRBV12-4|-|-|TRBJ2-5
TGTGCCAGCAGTCCCGGGACTGGAGTTGTGACCCAGTACTTC
CASSPGTGVVTQYF
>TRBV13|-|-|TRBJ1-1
TGTGCCAGCAGCCCCCCCTCCGTGACTGAAGCTTTCTTT
CASSPPSVTEAFF
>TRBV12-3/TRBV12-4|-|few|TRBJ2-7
TGTGCCAGCAGTTCATCCGGGGTCCAAAGCCCAGTCCACGAGCAGTACTTC
CASSSSGVQSPVHEQYF
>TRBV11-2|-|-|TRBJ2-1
TGTGCCAGCAGTCAACGCTCCGGAGCCTACAATGAGCAGTTCTTC
CASSQRSGAYNEQFF
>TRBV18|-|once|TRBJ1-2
TGTGCCAGCTCACCACCGCCAGGAGACTATGGCTACACCTTC
CASSPPPGDYGYTF
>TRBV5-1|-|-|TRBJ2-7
TGCGCCAGCAGCGATTTGGGGATTGGCGAGCAGTACTTC
CASSDLGIGEQYF
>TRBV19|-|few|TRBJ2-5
TGTGCCACCAGGAGGGCAGACCAAGAGACCCAGTACTTC
CATRRADQETQYF
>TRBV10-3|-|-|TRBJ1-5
TGTGCCATCGGGCAGGGAGGCAATCAGCCCCAGCATTTT
CAIGQGGNQPQHF
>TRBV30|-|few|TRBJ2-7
TGTGCCTGGAGTGGGGGCCGGAGCTCCTACGAGCAGTACTTC
CAWSGGRSSYEQYF
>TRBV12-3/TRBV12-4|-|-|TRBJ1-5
TGTGCCAGCAAACAGACAGTTAATAGCAATCAGCCCCAGCATTTT
CASKQTVNSNQPQHF
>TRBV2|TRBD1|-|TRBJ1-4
TGTGCCAGCAGCGGGACAGGGTATGAAAAACTGTTTTTT
CASSGTGYEKLFF
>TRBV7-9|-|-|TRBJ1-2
TGTGCCAGCAGCTCCGGGACAATGAGTTATGGCTACACCTTC
CASSSGTMSYGYTF
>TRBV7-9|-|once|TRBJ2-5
TGTGCCAGCAGCTTCCAGGACCTTCTGGATGAGACCCAGTACTTC
CASSFQDLLDETQYF
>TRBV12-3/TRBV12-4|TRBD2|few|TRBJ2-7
TGTGCCAGCAGTGGACTAGCGGGAGTTGAGCAGTACTTC
CASSGLAGVEQYF
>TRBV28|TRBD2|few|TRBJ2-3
TGTGCCAGCAGTCGATGGACTAGCGGGAGTGGAGATACGCAGTATTTT
CASSRWTSGSGDTQYF
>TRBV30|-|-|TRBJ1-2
TGTGCCTGGAGCCAGGGGATCATAGATGGCTACACCTTC
CAWSQGIIDGYTF
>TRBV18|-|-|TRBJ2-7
TGTGCCAGCTCACCAGAGAGTTACGAGCAGTACTTC
CASSPESYEQYF
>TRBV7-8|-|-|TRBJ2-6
TGTGCCAGCAGCCAACCCGCCCACTCTGGGGCCAACGTCCTGACTTTC
CASSQPAHSGANVLTF
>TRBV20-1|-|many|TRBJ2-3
TGCAGTGCTAGAGTCGCGGCCCAGCGGTCAGATACGCAGTATTTT
CSARVAAQRSDTQYF
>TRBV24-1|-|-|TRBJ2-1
TGTGCCACCAGTGATTTGCGGCTAAACAATGAGCAGTTCTTC
CATSDLRLNNEQFF
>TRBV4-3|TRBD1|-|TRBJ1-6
TGCGCCAGCAGCCAAGCGACCTGGGACAGGGGTAGATCTTCACCCCTCCACTTT
CASSQATWDRGRSSPLHF
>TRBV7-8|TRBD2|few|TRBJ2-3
TGTGCCAGCAGCCGCAGGGCTAGCGGATTCACAGATACGCAGTATTTT
CASSRRASGFTDTQYF
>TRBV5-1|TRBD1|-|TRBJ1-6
TGCGCCAGCAGCTCAAGGGACAGTAGTAATTCACCCCTCCACTTT
CASSSRDSSNSPLHF
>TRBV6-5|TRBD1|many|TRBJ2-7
TGTGCCAGCAGTTTGTGGACAGGCTCGGGAGAGCAGTACTTC
CASSLWTGSGEQYF
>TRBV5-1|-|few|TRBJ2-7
TGCGCCAGCAGCTTCCGGGGGGCCGCCTACGAGCAGTACTTC
CASSFRGAAYEQYF
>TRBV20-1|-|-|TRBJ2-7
TGCAGTGCTAGAGGAGCACCCGTCGAGCAGTACTTC
CSARGAPVEQYF
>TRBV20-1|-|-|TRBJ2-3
TGCAGTGCTAGAGATTGGGGTCAGACGCAGTATTTT
CSARDWGQTQYF
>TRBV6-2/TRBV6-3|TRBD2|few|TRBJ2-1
TGTGCCAGCAGTTCAGTCCCTGGGACTAGCGGGCCGAAAAGCTCCTACAATGAGCAGTTCTTC
CASSSVPGTSGPKSSYNEQFF
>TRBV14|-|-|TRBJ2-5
TGTGCCAGCAGCCAAGATGGGTGGGAGACCCAGTACTTC
CASSQDGWETQYF